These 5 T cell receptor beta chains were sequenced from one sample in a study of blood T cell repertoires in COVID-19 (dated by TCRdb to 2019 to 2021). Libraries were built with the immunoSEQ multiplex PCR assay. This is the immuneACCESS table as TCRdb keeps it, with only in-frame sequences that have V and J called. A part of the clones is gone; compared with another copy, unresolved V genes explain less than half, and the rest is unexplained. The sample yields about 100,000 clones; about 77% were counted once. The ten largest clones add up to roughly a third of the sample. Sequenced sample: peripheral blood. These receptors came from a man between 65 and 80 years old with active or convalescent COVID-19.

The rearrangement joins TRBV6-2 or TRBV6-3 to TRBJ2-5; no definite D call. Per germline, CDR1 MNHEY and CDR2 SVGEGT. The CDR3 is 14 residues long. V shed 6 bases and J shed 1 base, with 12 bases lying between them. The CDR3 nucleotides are TGTGCCAGCAGCTCCCCCGGGTCCCAAGAGACCCAGTACTTC. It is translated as CASSSPGSQETQYF.

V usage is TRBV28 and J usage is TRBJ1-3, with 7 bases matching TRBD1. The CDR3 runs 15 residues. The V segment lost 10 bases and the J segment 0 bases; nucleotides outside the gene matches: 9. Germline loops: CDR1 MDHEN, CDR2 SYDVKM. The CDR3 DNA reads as TGTGCCACCTCCCCGACAGGGCCCTCTGGAAACACCATATATTTT. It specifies CATSPTGPSGNTIYF.

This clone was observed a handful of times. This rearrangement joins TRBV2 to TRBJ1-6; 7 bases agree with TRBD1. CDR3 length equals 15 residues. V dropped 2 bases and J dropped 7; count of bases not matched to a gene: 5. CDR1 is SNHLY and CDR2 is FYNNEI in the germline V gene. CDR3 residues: CASSERGRGNSPLHF. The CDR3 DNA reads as TGTGCCAGCAGTGAAAGGGGCAGGGGGAATTCACCCCTCCACTTT.

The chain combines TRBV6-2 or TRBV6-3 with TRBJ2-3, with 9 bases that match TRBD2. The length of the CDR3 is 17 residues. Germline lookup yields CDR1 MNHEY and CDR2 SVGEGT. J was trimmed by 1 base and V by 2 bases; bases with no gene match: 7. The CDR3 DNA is TGTGCCAGCAGTTACCCAAACCTAGCGGGGCGCACAGATACGCAGTATTTT. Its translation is CASSYPNLAGRTDTQYF.

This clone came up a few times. CDR3: CASTQAPGLEQYF. The CDR3, as DNA: TGCGCCAGCACCCAAGCCCCAGGGCTCGAGCAGTACTTC. The chain combines TRBV5-1 with TRBJ2-7; tentatively, D is TRBD1 (5 bases). Trimming removed 6 bases from V and 6 bases from J, with 16 bases in between. Germline loops: CDR1 SGHRS, CDR2 YFSETQ. The length of the CDR3 is 13 residues.